This TCR beta chain was observed in a study of shared clonotypes between healthy human individuals. Study-wide points: A handful of donors shared about 5% of their naive CD4 clonotypes. Among donors, sharing of clonotypes was expected to be affected by sequencing depth.

The CDR3 extends over 16 amino acids. The germline V gene encodes CDR1 MNHNY and CDR2 SVGAGI (reference sequence). The ends were cut back, 5 bases at V and 3 bases at J, with 14 bases in the middle. A remark on this clone: Its antigen is undetermined.

The table came from immunoSEQ multiplex PCR; TCRdb's copy has only in-frame clones and leaves some out. The table includes about 1 million clones, approximately 68% detected once. V and J are TRBV6-6 and TRBJ1-6; D is ambiguous. Source material: memory CD4+ T cells sorted from blood. Sample subset: CD45RA-negative fraction. The receptor's source is a man between 18 and 35 years old in good health. This CDR3 is CASSHQNQLYNSPLHF. Written as DNA, the CDR3 is TGTGCCAGCAGTCACCAAAACCAGCTCTATAATTCACCCCTCCACTTT.